The entry that follows covers one T cell receptor beta chain sequence. Per the germline V gene, CDR1 is SNHLY and CDR2 is FYNNEI. The length of the CDR3 is 14 residues. UMI-labeled 5' RACE TRB cDNA libraries were prepared from the cells. TCRdb re-called the 5' RACE reads and gives one entry per CDR3 protein, without DNA. This repertoire includes roughly 89,000 distinct CDR3 sequences. This specimen comes from a study of CXCR3-negative and CXCR3-positive naive CD8 T cells. Using triplicate sorts, 300,000 cells were collected each time from every CD8+ T cell subset. Identification of naive CD8+ T cells rested on CD45RO-CCR7+CD27+CD95- status.

The chain couples TRBV2 to TRBJ2-1; the TCRdb D gene call, TRBD2, has no DNA to confirm it. The sample taken for sequencing was naive CXCR3- CD8+ T cells from blood. Subset given: CD45RO-CCR7+CD27+CD95- naive CD8+ T cells lacking CXCR3 (TNR3-). This receptor was obtained from a human donor in good health. Some clones in this sample may be carry-over from other donors' samples. Here the CDR3 reads CASSPSGTFNEQFF.